This T cell receptor (beta chain) was captured in a study of blood T cell repertoires in COVID-19. Overall study context: PBMCs, B-cell-depleted T cells, or T cells provided the cDNA or gDNA that made up the material.

Assay: immunoSEQ multiplex PCR; the TCRdb copy retains only in-frame clones and omits some. The sample records about 250,000 clones, about 89% being singletons. V lost 1 base to trimming and J lost 7 bases, with 11 bases between them. Looked up from germline, CDR1 is SGHTA and CDR2 is FQGTGA. CDR3 length: 14 amino acids. The sequenced sample consisted of peripheral blood. This chain links TRBV7-3 with TRBJ2-1, with a weak D call TRBD2 (5 bases). The sequence was collected from a woman in her sixties who had recovered from COVID-19. In DNA, the CDR3 is TGTGCCAGCAGCTTAAGGGCCCGGAGGAATGAGCAGTTCTTC. The encoded protein is CASSLRARRNEQFF.